Following are 10 T cell receptor beta chains from one sample sequenced in a study of blood T cell repertoires in COVID-19. The assay was immunoSEQ multiplex PCR, and TCRdb's table has in-frame clones only and misses some. The sample carries approximately 210,000 clones, roughly 89% recorded once. The sample was peripheral blood. The receptors here all came from a young man who had recovered from COVID-19.

This clone was seen once. The rearrangement uses TRBV7-8 and TRBJ2-2; D call uncertain. Trimming cost V 5 bases and J 2 bases, with 9 bases left between them. The CDR3 is made up of 14 amino acids. Germline V lookup: CDR1 SGHVS, CDR2 FQNEAQ. In DNA form, the CDR3 reads TGTGCCAGCAGCGTTACCCTAAACACCGGGGAGCTGTTTTTT. Protein sequence: CASSVTLNTGELFF.

The chain employs TRBV6-5 and TRBJ1-2, with D perhaps matching TRBD1 (5 bases). V gave up 5 bases and J gave up 3 bases, with 16 bases separating them. The CDR3 totals 15 residues. Germline values: CDR1 MNHEY, CDR2 SVGAGI. CDR3 sequence reads: CASSPSGASDYGYTF. In DNA form, the CDR3 reads TGTGCCAGCAGTCCCAGTGGGGCGTCCGACTATGGCTACACCTTC.

The chain is built from TRBV19 and TRBJ2-5, with 9 bases aligning to TRBD1. This CDR3 is built from 15 residues. Losses at the gene ends were 7 bases for V and 1 base for J; bases not matched to a gene: 7. Germline CDR1 reads LNHDA; CDR2 reads SQIVND (reference sequence). Here the CDR3 reads CASMGTGTFQETQYF. The CDR3 region has the DNA TGTGCCAGTATGGGGACAGGGACCTTCCAAGAGACCCAGTACTTC.

The chain uses TRBV18 and TRBJ2-7; maybe TRBD2 (6 bases). Germline CDR1 is KGHSH and CDR2 is LQKENI. This CDR3 comprises 14 residues. The V end was cut by 6 bases, the J end by 3 bases, with 15 bases between. The CDR3 sequence: CASSPGGSVYEQYF. The CDR3 region has the DNA TGTGCCAGCTCGCCTGGAGGGTCAGTCTACGAGCAGTACTTC.

This chain connects TRBV6-1 to TRBJ2-1; possible D gene TRBD1, 6 bases. The CDR3 is 15 residues long. Trimming removed 3 bases from V and 10 bases from J, with 19 bases in between. Germline assignment: CDR1 MNHNS and CDR2 SASEGT. CDR3 loop: CASSDRGQSKREQFF. The CDR3 DNA is TGTGCCAGCAGTGACCGCGGACAGTCTAAGCGGGAGCAGTTCTTC.

The chain employs TRBV5-6 and TRBJ1-1; 9 bases match TRBD1. V was pared by 1 base and J by 1 base, with 11 bases of the junction left unmatched. From germline, CDR1 is SGHDT and CDR2 YYEEEE. CDR3 length: 18 amino acids. The CDR3 loop is CASSLRGNRGRKNTEAFF. The CDR3 nucleotides are TGTGCCAGCAGCTTGAGAGGGAACAGGGGGCGAAAGAACACTGAAGCTTTCTTT.

This chain connects TRBV5-1 to TRBJ2-1; a possible D gene is TRBD2 (7 bases). In germline, CDR1 is SGHRS, CDR2 YFSETQ. V was shortened by 3 bases and J by 9 bases, with 19 bases between the two germline ends. CDR3 length: 15 residues. The CDR3: CASSSTGRDIGEQFF. In DNA form, the CDR3 reads TGCGCCAGCAGCTCTACAGGGAGGGACATTGGTGAGCAGTTCTTC.

The J gene is TRBJ1-2, the V gene TRBV4-2; 8 bases align to TRBD1. Germline V gives CDR1 LGHNA, CDR2 YNFKEQ. J gave up 6 bases and V 4 bases, and 10 bases lay outside the gene matches. This CDR3 comprises 15 residues. The CDR3 DNA sequence: TGTGCCAGCAGCCTTGTCGGAGCCAGGGGGCATGGCTACACCTTC. Its translation: CASSLVGARGHGYTF.

The genes are TRBV11-2 and TRBJ2-7; TRBD1 aligns across 9 bases. CDR3 size: 14 residues. V lost 1 base, J lost 5 bases, and 3 bases stayed unmatched. Germline CDR1 SGHAT, CDR2 FQNNGV. CDR3 amino acids: CASSLVRTGDEQYF. DNA for the CDR3: TGTGCCAGCAGCTTAGTTAGGACAGGGGACGAGCAGTACTTC.

The rearrangement links TRBV5-1 to TRBJ2-7; perhaps TRBD2 as D (6 bases). The germline CDR1 and CDR2 sequences are SGHRS and YFSETQ. Trimming removed 2 bases at V and 6 bases at J, with 18 bases between. This CDR3 is 15 amino acids long. The CDR3 protein is CASSFSGRLGGEQYF. CDR3 bases: TGCGCCAGCAGCTTTTCGGGACGGCTCGGGGGCGAGCAGTACTTC. Full variable domain (remainder filled in from reference TRBV5-1 and TRBJ2-7): KAGVTQTPRYLIKTRGQQVTLSCSPISGHRSVSWYQQTPGQGLQFLFEYFSETQRNKGNFPGRFSGRQFSNSRSEMNVSTLELGDSALYLCASSFSGRLGGEQYFGPGTRLTVT.